This is a list of T cell receptor beta chains from one sample in a study of blood T cell repertoires in COVID-19. Only in-frame clones appear in the TCRdb table, and some are missing; sequencing was by immunoSEQ multiplex PCR. This table has fewer than 250,000 clones, just over 85% appearing once. What was sequenced was peripheral blood. The receptors were gathered from a man aged 45-65 years with acute or convalescent COVID-19. Both conserved end residues are part of each CDR3. The D gene is left open where the match is weak. A row's size may be missing; if present it is once, few, many or a size class.

D,J,V,size,DNA,CDR3
-,TRBJ1-5,TRBV27,-,TGTGCCAGCAGTTTAGCCGTCGGGGGAAATCAGCCCCAGCATTTT,CASSLAVGGNQPQHF
-,TRBJ1-2,TRBV19,-,TGTGCCAGTAGTATTCAAGGGGGCTATGGCTACACCTTC,CASSIQGGYGYTF
TRBD1,TRBJ1-2,TRBV18,once,TGTGCCAGCTCACCACCGGCTATGACAGGGAGCGGCTACACCTTC,CASSPPAMTGSGYTF
-,TRBJ1-1,TRBV10-3,-,TGTGCCATCATGGGGAGGGAAAGAGCTGAAGCTTTCTTT,CAIMGRERAEAFF
-,TRBJ1-1,TRBV12-5,-,TGTGCTAGTGGTCCCGCGGGGGCGACCACTGAAGCTTTCTTT,CASGPAGATTEAFF
-,TRBJ1-1,TRBV19,-,TGTGCCAGTAGCCCAACGTGGGAGGGCCACACTGAAGCTTTCTTT,CASSPTWEGHTEAFF
-,TRBJ2-1,TRBV19,-,TGTGCCAGTAGTATGGTGGGGCCCCCGCAGTTCTTC,CASSMVGPPQFF
-,TRBJ1-2,TRBV5-1,-,TGCGCCAGCAGCTTGGCCGCAGGGAACTATGGCTACACCTTC,CASSLAAGNYGYTF
-,TRBJ1-2,TRBV19,-,TGTGCCAGTAGTCCCGGACAGACTAACTATGGCTACACCTTC,CASSPGQTNYGYTF
TRBD1,TRBJ1-1,TRBV9,-,TGTGCCAGCAGCGTAGGGACAGGGGGATACACTGAAGCTTTCTTT,CASSVGTGGYTEAFF
TRBD1,TRBJ1-4,TRBV5-1,once,TGCGCCAGCAGCTCAGGGGGCTCGGATGAAAAACTGTTTTTT,CASSSGGSDEKLFF
-,TRBJ1-2,TRBV4-1,-,TGCGCCAGCAGCCAAGAGGGGCAACACCGGAACTATGGCTACACCTTC,CASSQEGQHRNYGYTF
TRBD1,TRBJ1-2,TRBV4-1,-,TGCGCCAGCAGCCAAGGGTCAGGGGGCTATGGCTACACCTTC,CASSQGSGGYGYTF
TRBD2,TRBJ2-1,TRBV12-3/TRBV12-4,once,TGTGCCAGCTGTGGGACTAGCGGGGGGGGGTTCTTC,CASCGTSGGGFF
TRBD1,TRBJ1-3,TRBV6-1,-,TGTGCCAGCAGTGTACTACTCGGGACAGGGGGAAACACCATATATTTT,CASSVLLGTGGNTIYF
TRBD1,TRBJ2-7,TRBV19,-,TGTGCCAGTAGTAGGACAGGGGGCACCTACGAGCAGTACTTC,CASSRTGGTYEQYF
TRBD1,TRBJ2-7,TRBV5-1,-,TGCGCCAGCAGCTCGCCCGACAGGGCCAACTACGAGCAGTACTTC,CASSSPDRANYEQYF
-,TRBJ1-5,TRBV19,-,TGTGCCAGTAGACTACAGGGTATCAATCAGCCCCAGCATTTT,CASRLQGINQPQHF
-,TRBJ1-5,TRBV30,-,TGTGCCTGGAGTGTTGGGGCTGATAGCAATCAGCCCCAGCATTTT,CAWSVGADSNQPQHF
TRBD1,TRBJ2-1,TRBV4-2,-,TGTGCCAGCAGCCATTCCTTCTGGGACAGGGTGGGCAATGAGCAGTTCTTC,CASSHSFWDRVGNEQFF
-,TRBJ1-5,TRBV7-2,-,TGTGCCAGCAGCTTGGGGCAGGGCAATCAGCCCCAGCATTTT,CASSLGQGNQPQHF
TRBD1,TRBJ1-5,TRBV19,-,TGTGCCAGTAGAAGGACAGGGGAAAATCAGCCCCAGCATTTT,CASRRTGENQPQHF
TRBD2,TRBJ2-5,TRBV4-1,-,TGCGCCAGCAGCCAAGATACCGGACTAGCGGGGGGACAAGAGACCCAGTACTTC,CASSQDTGLAGGQETQYF
-,TRBJ1-2,TRBV6-1,-,TGTGCCAGCAGTGAAGCGCTTGGGGGGATGGGCTACACCTTC,CASSEALGGMGYTF
-,TRBJ1-4,TRBV2,-,TGTGCCAGCCACTTCGCGACTAATAATGAAAAACTGTTTTTT,CASHFATNNEKLFF
-,TRBJ1-2,TRBV3-1/TRBV3-2,-,TGTGCCAGCAGCAACTACGTCCGCTATGGCTACACCTTC,CASSNYVRYGYTF
-,TRBJ1-5,TRBV4-1,once,TGCGCCAGCAGCCAACGAGGCGGAAGCAATCAGCCCCAGCATTTT,CASSQRGGSNQPQHF
-,TRBJ1-5,TRBV6-1,-,TGTGCCAGCAGTGAACTAACGTTCGGAGGGGTACATCAGCCCCAGCATTTT,CASSELTFGGVHQPQHF
TRBD2,TRBJ2-5,TRBV9,-,TGTGCCAGCAGTCTTGGACTAGCGGGGGGGGGTCAAGAGACCCAGTACTTC,CASSLGLAGGGQETQYF
TRBD1,TRBJ2-2,TRBV19,-,TGTGCCAGTAGTTTCTTACCGGGACAGGGTACCCCCGGGGAGCTGTTTTTT,CASSFLPGQGTPGELFF
-,TRBJ1-1,TRBV18,-,TGTGCCAGCTCACCAAAAGCAAACAGGGTGAGGAACACTGAAGCTTTCTTT,CASSPKANRVRNTEAFF
-,TRBJ1-2,TRBV5-1,once,TGCGCCAGCAGCAGAGAAACTAACTATGGCTACACCTTC,CASSRETNYGYTF
-,TRBJ1-2,TRBV14,-,TGTGCCAGCAGCCAAGTTCCCATAGCCTATGGCTACACCTTC,CASSQVPIAYGYTF
TRBD1,TRBJ2-7,TRBV3-1/TRBV3-2,few,TGTGCCAGCAGCCACCTTGGGACAGGCGGCGGCGAGCAGTACTTC,CASSHLGTGGGEQYF
TRBD1,TRBJ2-2,TRBV2,-,TGTGCCAGCAGTTTGACAGGGATGGGCACCGGGGAGCTGTTTTTT,CASSLTGMGTGELFF
-,TRBJ1-3,TRBV9,-,TGTGCCAGCAGCGTAGGTGGCCCCTCTGGAAACACCATATATTTT,CASSVGGPSGNTIYF
TRBD1,TRBJ2-6,TRBV5-1,-,TGCGCCAGCAGCCATACGGGACAGGGAGTTTCTGGGGCCAACGTCCTGACTTTC,CASSHTGQGVSGANVLTF
TRBD2,TRBJ2-7,TRBV18,-,TGTGCCAGCTCACCACCTTCGGGGAGGGCGAGCTCCTACGAGCAGTACTTC,CASSPPSGRASSYEQYF
TRBD1,TRBJ1-2,TRBV6-5,few,TGTGCCAGCAGTTACTTGCGGACAGGGGGAGGCTATGGCTACACCTTC,CASSYLRTGGGYGYTF
-,TRBJ1-1,TRBV29-1,-,TGCAGCGTTGAAAGGGGGTTACAGACTGAAGCTTTCTTT,CSVERGLQTEAFF
-,TRBJ2-2,TRBV5-1,-,TGCGCCAGCAGGGGGGCAGGGGCGAACACCGGGGAGCTGTTTTTT,CASRGAGANTGELFF
-,TRBJ2-3,TRBV19,-,TGTGCCAGTAGTATCGCGGTTTGGGTAACAGATACGCAGTATTTT,CASSIAVWVTDTQYF
-,TRBJ2-5,TRBV6-2/TRBV6-3,-,TGTGCCAGCAGTTATCTTCCCCTAGTGGCCCAGTACTTC,CASSYLPLVAQYF
TRBD1,TRBJ1-1,TRBV18,-,TGTGCCAGCTCCCACGACAGGGAGCTAGCTTTCTTT,CASSHDRELAFF
-,TRBJ1-2,TRBV13,-,TGTGCCAGCAGCTTAGGGACACAGGGAATGATCGGCTACACCTTC,CASSLGTQGMIGYTF
-,TRBJ1-6,TRBV5-5,-,TGTGCCAGCAGCCAGGTTGAGGGGGTACCCCTCCACTTT,CASSQVEGVPLHF
TRBD1,TRBJ1-2,TRBV18,-,TGTGCCAGCTCACCAGAAGGGGGCGTCGGCCTTTCCCACTATGGCTACACCTTC,CASSPEGGVGLSHYGYTF
TRBD1,TRBJ2-5,TRBV11-2,-,TGTGCCAGCAGCCTGGGACAGGGAGAGACCCAGTACTTC,CASSLGQGETQYF
TRBD1,TRBJ1-1,TRBV5-1,-,TGCGCCAGCAGCTTCCGGGACAGGGACACTGAAGCTTTCTTT,CASSFRDRDTEAFF
-,TRBJ1-1,TRBV7-2,-,TGTGCCAGCAGCTTAGGGGGCTGGAACACTGAAGCTTTCTTT,CASSLGGWNTEAFF
TRBD2,TRBJ2-5,TRBV5-1,-,TGCGCCAGCAGCTTGGCCGGCTCGCGGGGGGCGGAGGAGACCCAGTACTTC,CASSLAGSRGAEETQYF
TRBD1,TRBJ1-4,TRBV25-1,-,TGTGCCAGCAGTGCGGACAGGGCTAATGAAAAACTGTTTTTT,CASSADRANEKLFF
TRBD1,TRBJ1-1,TRBV29-1,-,TGCAGCGCCGCCGGGACAGGGGGTGAAGCTTTCTTT,CSAAGTGGEAFF
TRBD2,TRBJ2-3,TRBV3-1/TRBV3-2,-,TGTGCCAGCAGCCCCGGCGGGGGGATACTAAGCACAGATACGCAGTATTTT,CASSPGGGILSTDTQYF
-,TRBJ1-6,TRBV5-1,-,TGCGCCAGCAGCTCAACAGAGAATTCACCCCTCCACTTT,CASSSTENSPLHF